A single sample gave rise to the 12 T cell receptor beta chains below, sequenced in a study of blood T cell repertoires in COVID-19 (TCRdb year 2020). The library was generated by the immunoSEQ multiplex PCR assay. TCRdb took over this immuneACCESS table, retaining in-frame rearrangements with V and J assigned. Such tables are incomplete; in checked studies, under half of the missing clones stem from an unresolved V gene, and the remainder is unexplained. The sample has tens of thousands of clones on record, about nine tenths of them singletons. About 7% of the sample is in the top ten clones. The sequenced sample consisted of peripheral blood. The receptors here all came from an older woman with active or convalescent COVID-19.

The J gene is TRBJ2-2, the V gene TRBV14; a possible D gene is TRBD1 (6 bases). The CDR3 runs to 15 residues. The germline V gene encodes CDR1 SGHDN and CDR2 FVKESK. Trimming took off 4 bases at V and 0 bases at J, with 9 bases between the two ends. In nucleotides, the CDR3 is TGTGCCAGCAGCCGACGGGACACGAACACCGGGGAGCTGTTTTTT. It is translated as CASSRRDTNTGELFF.

The rearrangement uses TRBV7-9 and TRBJ1-2, with 7 bases that match TRBD1. Looked up from germline, CDR1 is SEHNR and CDR2 is FQNEAQ (reference sequence). V dropped 3 bases and J dropped 6; count of bases not matched to a gene: 1. The CDR3 consists of 12 residues. In DNA form, the CDR3 reads TGTGCCAGCAGCTTGGGGACAGATGGCTACACCTTC. Its protein is CASSLGTDGYTF.

V usage is TRBV9 and J usage is TRBJ2-5; 8 bases are shared with TRBD2. J gave up 4 bases and V 0 bases, and 8 bases lay outside the gene matches. The CDR3 extends over 16 amino acids. Looked up from germline, CDR1 is SGDLS and CDR2 is YYNGEE. CDR3 loop: CASSVGSSGGRETQYF. CDR3 DNA sequence: TGTGCCAGCAGCGTAGGATCGAGCGGGGGTAGAGAGACCCAGTACTTC.

J is TRBJ1-1 and V is TRBV25-1, with 7 positions matching TRBD1. The CDR3 contains 12 residues. Germline V gene lookup returns CDR1 MGHDK and CDR2 SYGVNS. Germline trimming cut 3 bases from V and 9 bases from J; bases unmatched to any gene: 4. The CDR3 bases are TGTGCCAGCAGTGAGACAGGGTTGAAAGCTTTCTTT. Translation: CASSETGLKAFF.

V and J are TRBV6-2 or TRBV6-3 and TRBJ2-7; 7 positions match TRBD2. V lost 0 bases and J lost 5; bases outside the gene matches: 10. Germline CDR1 reads MNHEY; CDR2 reads SVGEGT. This CDR3 has 16 residues. In DNA, the CDR3 is TGTGCCAGCAGTTACTCGAACGGGAGGCCCTCGGACGAGCAGTACTTC. Protein: CASSYSNGRPSDEQYF.

The rearrangement uses TRBV6-5 and TRBJ1-1, with D perhaps TRBD1 (5 bases). Germline V gives CDR1 MNHEY, CDR2 SVGAGI. Trimming stripped 4 bases from V and 2 bases from J, with 8 bases between. This CDR3 is built from 13 residues. CDR3 sequence: CASSWGVNTEAFF. CDR3 DNA sequence: TGTGCCAGCAGTTGGGGGGTTAACACTGAAGCTTTCTTT.

In this sample, this clone turned up a few times. V usage is TRBV2 and J usage is TRBJ2-3, with 8 bases identical to TRBD2. Germline CDR1 and CDR2: SNHLY and FYNNEI. The V and J ends lost 7 bases and 6 bases, in that order; junction bases with no gene match: 6. The CDR3 extends over 13 amino acids. The CDR3 nucleotides read TGTGCCAGCAAGGAAGGCGGGAGGGATACGCAGTATTTT. It encodes CASKEGGRDTQYF.

J is TRBJ2-1 and V is TRBV20-1; D may be TRBD2 (6 bases). V lost 3 bases and J lost 2, with 8 bases in between. The germline gives CDR1 DFQATT, CDR2 SNEGSKA (reference sequence). The CDR3 runs 13 residues. CDR3 in DNA: TGCAGTGCTAGTAGGAGGGCCTACAATGAGCAGTTCTTC. This gives the protein CSASRRAYNEQFF.

The CDR3: CASSGGGSDTQYF. As DNA, the CDR3 is TGTGCCAGTAGCGGGGGGGGTTCAGATACGCAGTATTTT. The chain is built from TRBV28 and TRBJ2-3, with 11 bases matching TRBD2. The CDR3 totals 13 residues. Germline-derived CDR1 and CDR2 are MDHEN and SYDVKM. The ends lost 9 bases at V and 4 bases at J; junction bases unmatched: 3.

The gene calls are TRBV15 and TRBJ1-5, with TRBD1 matching 10 bases. The CDR3 loop spans 15 amino acids. The V and J ends lost 3 bases and 5 bases, in that order; junction bases with no gene match: 4. Germline V gene sequence: CDR1 LNHNV, CDR2 YYDKDF (reference sequence). CDR3 in DNA: TGTGCCACCAGCAGGGGGGACAGGGGAGATCAGCCCCAGCATTTT. Encoded protein: CATSRGDRGDQPQHF.

The V call is TRBV6-5, the J call TRBJ1-5; TRBD1 is a possible D gene (5 bases). Germline values: CDR1 MNHEY, CDR2 SVGAGI. Trimming removed 5 bases at V and 7 bases at J, with 12 bases between. The CDR3 consists of 13 residues. In DNA form, the CDR3 reads TGTGCCAGCAGTCGGCAGGGTGGCCAGCCCCAGCATTTT. Its translation is CASSRQGGQPQHF.

This sequence joins TRBV21-1 and TRBJ2-3; the table names TRBD2, a call not compared with the DNA. TRBV21-1 is a pseudogene segment. The CDR3 has 16 amino acids. CDR3 sequence: CASSRDGTSGTDTQYF. CDR3 nucleotides: TGTGCCAGCAGCCGAGACGGGACTAGCGGCACAGATACGCAGTATTTT.